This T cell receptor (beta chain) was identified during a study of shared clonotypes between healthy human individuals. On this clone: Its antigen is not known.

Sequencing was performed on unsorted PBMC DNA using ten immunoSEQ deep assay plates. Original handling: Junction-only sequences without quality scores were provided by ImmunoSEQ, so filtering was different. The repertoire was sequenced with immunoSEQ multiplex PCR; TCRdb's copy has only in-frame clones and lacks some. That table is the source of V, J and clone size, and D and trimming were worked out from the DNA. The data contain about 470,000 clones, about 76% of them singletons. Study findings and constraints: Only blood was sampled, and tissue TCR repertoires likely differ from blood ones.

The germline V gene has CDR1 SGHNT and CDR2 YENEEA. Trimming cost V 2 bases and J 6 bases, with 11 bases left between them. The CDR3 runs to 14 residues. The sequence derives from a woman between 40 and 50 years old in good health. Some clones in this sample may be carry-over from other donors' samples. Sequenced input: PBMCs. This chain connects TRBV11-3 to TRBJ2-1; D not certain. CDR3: CASSLTPSVNEQFF. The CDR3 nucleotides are TGTGCCAGCAGCTTAACCCCCAGCGTCAATGAGCAGTTCTTC.